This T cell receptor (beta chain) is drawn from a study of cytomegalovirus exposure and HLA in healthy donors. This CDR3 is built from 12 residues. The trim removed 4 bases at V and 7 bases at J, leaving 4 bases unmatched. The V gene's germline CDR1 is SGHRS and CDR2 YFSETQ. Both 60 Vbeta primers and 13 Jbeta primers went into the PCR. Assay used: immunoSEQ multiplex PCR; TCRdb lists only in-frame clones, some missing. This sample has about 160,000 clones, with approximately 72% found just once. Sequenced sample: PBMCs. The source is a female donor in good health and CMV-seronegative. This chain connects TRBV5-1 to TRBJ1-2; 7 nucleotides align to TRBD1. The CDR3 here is CASSIGTAGYTF. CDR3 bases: TGCGCCAGCAGCATCGGGACAGCTGGCTACACCTTC.